The 11 T cell receptor beta chains below were found in one sample sequenced in a study of graft-versus-host responses after intestinal transplantation. TCRdb keeps only in-frame clones here, not all; method: immunoSEQ multiplex PCR. The top ten clones hold around 6.1% of a sample with about 15,000 clones, approximately 87% of them seen once. This specimen was bone marrow, taken more than 120 days after intestinal transplantation. The receptor source for this set is a human patient who received an intestinal transplant, so some T cells may come from the graft donor.

A single count supports this clone. The chain joins TRBV19 to TRBJ1-1; D is unclear. Germline loops: CDR1 LNHDA, CDR2 SQIVND (reference sequence). The CDR3 runs to 14 residues. Trimming cost V 3 bases and J 1 base, with 9 bases left between them. This CDR3 is CASSIIGPNTEAFF. In DNA, the CDR3 is TGTGCCAGTAGTATCATCGGACCGAACACTGAAGCTTTCTTT.

This chain uses TRBV7-8 with TRBJ2-1, with TRBD2 matching 11 bases. This CDR3 comprises 16 residues. The trim removed 4 bases at V and 4 bases at J, leaving 6 bases unmatched. CDR1 and CDR2 from the germline V gene are SGHVS and FQNEAQ. The CDR3 reads CASSYSGLAVYNEQFF. As DNA, the CDR3 is TGTGCCAGCAGCTATTCGGGACTAGCGGTGTACAATGAGCAGTTCTTC.

The CDR3 DNA reads as TGTGCCAGCAGTGGCGGGAGCACAGATACGCAGTATTTT. Protein: CASSGGSTDTQYF. This chain uses TRBV6-4 with TRBJ2-3; possible D gene TRBD2, 5 bases. Germline CDR1 reads MRHNA; CDR2 reads SNTAGT. Trimming stripped 4 bases from V and 0 bases from J, with 5 bases between. The CDR3 contains 13 residues.

The genes are TRBV6-1 and TRBJ2-6; a weak D match, TRBD1 (5 bases). Germline V gives CDR1 MNHNS, CDR2 SASEGT. V was trimmed by 4 bases and J by 1 base, leaving 5 bases between them. The CDR3 extends over 14 amino acids. For the CDR3, the DNA is TGTGCCAGCAGTGGGACATCTGGGGCCAACGTCCTGACTTTC. Translating it yields CASSGTSGANVLTF.

This rearrangement joins TRBV6-5 to TRBJ2-3; D gene uncertain. Germline V lookup: CDR1 MNHEY, CDR2 SVGAGI. V gave up 6 bases and J gave up 0 bases, with 13 bases separating them. This CDR3 is built from 15 residues. In DNA form, the CDR3 reads TGTGCCAGCAGCCCAGCACTCTTTAGCACAGATACGCAGTATTTT. Protein sequence: CASSPALFSTDTQYF.

Worth noting for this clone: Other DNA sequences in the sample encode the same CDR3. V is TRBV27 and J is TRBJ2-1; D gene uncertain. Trimming removed 5 bases from V and 4 bases from J, with 3 bases in between. The length of the CDR3 is 11 residues. Germline V gives CDR1 MNHEY, CDR2 SMNVEV (reference sequence). This CDR3 is CASSLYNEQFF. The DNA of the CDR3 is TGTGCCAGCAGTCTTTACAATGAGCAGTTCTTC.

This chain joins TRBV7-3 and TRBJ2-7; the match to TRBD1 covers 11 bases. There are 14 residues in the CDR3. Per the germline V gene, CDR1 is SGHTA and CDR2 is FQGTGA. V shed 3 bases, J shed 3 bases, and the junction held 1 base outside the gene matches. The CDR3, as DNA: TGTGCCAGCAGCTTGGGACAGGGGGACTACGAGCAGTACTTC. Amino acid sequence: CASSLGQGDYEQYF.

This clone has just one count. This chain uses TRBV4-1 with TRBJ1-5; D not certain. Germline lookup yields CDR1 MGHRA and CDR2 YSYEKL. The CDR3 totals 15 residues. Trimming took off 0 bases at V and 7 bases at J, with 13 bases between the two ends. CDR3 amino acids: CASSQDGGEQQPQHF. CDR3 nucleotides: TGCGCCAGCAGCCAAGATGGCGGGGAGCAGCAGCCCCAGCATTTT.

The chain joins TRBV19 to TRBJ2-5; D uncertain. The germline V and J ends were trimmed by 1 base and 3 bases, with 15 bases remaining between them. Germline V lookup: CDR1 LNHDA, CDR2 SQIVND (reference sequence). The CDR3 sequence is 16 residues long. The chain's CDR3 is CASSIGVDPTKETQYF. CDR3 in DNA: TGTGCCAGTAGTATAGGGGTAGACCCCACGAAAGAGACCCAGTACTTC.

V and J are TRBV27 and TRBJ2-5; tentatively, D is TRBD1 or TRBD2 (5 bases each). Germline V gene lookup returns CDR1 MNHEY and CDR2 SMNVEV (reference sequence). The CDR3 is 14 amino acids. Trimming took 8 bases from V and 1 from J, leaving 14 bases between them. Here the CDR3 DNA reads TGTGCCAGCGGCCGACTGGGGGTCCAAGAGACCCAGTACTTC. The encoded protein is CASGRLGVQETQYF.

V and J are TRBV4-3 and TRBJ2-7; TRBD1 matches at 7 bases. Per the germline V gene, CDR1 is LGHNA and CDR2 is YSLEER. The CDR3 contains 15 residues. V shed 0 bases, J shed 3 bases, and the junction held 5 bases outside the gene matches. This CDR3 is CASSQEPGQHYEQYF. The DNA for the CDR3 is TGCGCCAGCAGCCAAGAACCGGGACAGCACTACGAGCAGTACTTC.